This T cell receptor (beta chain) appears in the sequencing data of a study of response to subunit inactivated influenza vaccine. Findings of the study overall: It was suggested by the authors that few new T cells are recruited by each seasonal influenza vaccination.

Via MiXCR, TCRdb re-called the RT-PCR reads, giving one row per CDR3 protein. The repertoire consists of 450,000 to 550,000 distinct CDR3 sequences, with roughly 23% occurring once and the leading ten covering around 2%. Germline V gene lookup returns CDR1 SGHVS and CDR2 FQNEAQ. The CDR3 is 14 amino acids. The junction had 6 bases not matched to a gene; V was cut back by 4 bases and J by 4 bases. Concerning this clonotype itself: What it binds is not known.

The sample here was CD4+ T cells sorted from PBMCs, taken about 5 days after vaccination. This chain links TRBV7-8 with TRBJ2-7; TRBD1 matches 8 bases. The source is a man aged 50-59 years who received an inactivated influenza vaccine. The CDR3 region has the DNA TGTGCCAGCAGCTCGACAGGGGCGCAATACGAGCAGTACTTC. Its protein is CASSSTGAQYEQYF.